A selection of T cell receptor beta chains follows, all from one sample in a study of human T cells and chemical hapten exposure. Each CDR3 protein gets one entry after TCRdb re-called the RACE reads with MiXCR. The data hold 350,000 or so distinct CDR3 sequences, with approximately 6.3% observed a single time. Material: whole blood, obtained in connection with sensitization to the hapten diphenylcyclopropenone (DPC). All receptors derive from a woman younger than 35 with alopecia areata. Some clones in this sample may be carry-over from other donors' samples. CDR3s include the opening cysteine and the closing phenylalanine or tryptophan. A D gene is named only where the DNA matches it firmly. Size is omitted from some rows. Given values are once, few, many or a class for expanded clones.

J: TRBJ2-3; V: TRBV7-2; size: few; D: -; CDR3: CASSRGGQELTDTQYF; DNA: TGTGCCAGCAGCCGGGGCGGTCAGGAGCTCACAGATACGCAGTATTTT
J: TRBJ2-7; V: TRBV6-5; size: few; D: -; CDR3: CASSYGRPAYEQYF; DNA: TGTGCCAGCAGTTACGGACGGCCAGCCTACGAGCAGTACTTC
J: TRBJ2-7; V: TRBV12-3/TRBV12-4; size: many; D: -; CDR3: CATPGGRVSSYEQYF; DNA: TGTGCCACCCCGGGCGGCAGGGTCAGCTCCTACGAGCAGTACTTC
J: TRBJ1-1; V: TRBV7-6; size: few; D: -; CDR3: CASSLNDGDTEAFF; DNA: TGTGCCAGCAGCTTAAACGACGGAGACACTGAAGCTTTCTTT
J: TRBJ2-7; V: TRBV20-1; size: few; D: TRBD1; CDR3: CSATRDRGPALEQYF; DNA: TGCAGTGCTACCCGGGACAGGGGGCCCGCCTTAGAGCAGTACTTC
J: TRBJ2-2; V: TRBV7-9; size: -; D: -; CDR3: CASSLDSRAENTGELFF; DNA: TGTGCCAGCAGCTTAGATAGCCGGGCGGAAAACACCGGGGAGCTGTTTTTT
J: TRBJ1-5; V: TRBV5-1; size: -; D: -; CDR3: CASSWGDRNQPQHF; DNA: TGCGCCAGCAGCTGGGGGGACCGCAATCAGCCCCAGCATTTT
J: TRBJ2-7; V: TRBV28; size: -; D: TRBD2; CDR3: CASSAASAGGSYEQYF; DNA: TGTGCCAGCAGTGCCGCTAGCGCGGGGGGGTCCTACGAGCAGTACTTC
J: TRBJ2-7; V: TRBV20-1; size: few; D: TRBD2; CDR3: CSARSEVASGVSYEQYF; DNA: TGCAGTGCTAGATCCGAAGTCGCTAGCGGGGTATCCTACGAGCAGTACTTC
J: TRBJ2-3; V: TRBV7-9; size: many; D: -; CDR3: CASSHGYSTDTQYF; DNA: TGTGCCAGCAGCCACGGATATAGCACAGATACGCAGTATTTT
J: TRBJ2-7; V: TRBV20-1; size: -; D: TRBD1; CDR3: CSAYSGTVKGRTYEQYF; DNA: TGCAGTGCTTACTCCGGGACAGTTAAGGGGAGAACCTACGAGCAGTACTTC
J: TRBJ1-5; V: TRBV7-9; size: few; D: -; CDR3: CASSPSYSNQPQHF; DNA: TGTGCCAGCAGCCCGAGTTATAGCAATCAGCCCCAGCATTTT
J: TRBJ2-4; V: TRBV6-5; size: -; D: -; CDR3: CASFNWGKNIQYF; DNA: TGTGCCAGCTTCAATTGGGGTAAAAACATTCAGTACTTC
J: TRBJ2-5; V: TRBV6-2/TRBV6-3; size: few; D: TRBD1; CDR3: CASRSDRAGETQYF; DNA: TGTGCCAGCAGATCCGACAGGGCGGGAGAGACCCAGTACTTC
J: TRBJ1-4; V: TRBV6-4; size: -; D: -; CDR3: CASSEDSPTNEKLFF; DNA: TGTGCCAGCAGTGAAGACAGTCCAACTAATGAAAAACTGTTTTTT
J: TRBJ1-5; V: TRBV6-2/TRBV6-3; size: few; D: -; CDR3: CASGRGGFQPQHF; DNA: TGTGCCAGCGGAAGGGGAGGGTTTCAGCCCCAGCATTTT
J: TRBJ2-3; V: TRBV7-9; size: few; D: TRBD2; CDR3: CASSPSGLAETNTQYF; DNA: TGTGCCAGCAGCCCGTCTGGTCTAGCGGAGACCAATACGCAGTATTTT
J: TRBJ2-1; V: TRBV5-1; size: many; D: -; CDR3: CASSYGGSVNEQFF; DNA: TGCGCCAGCAGCTACGGGGGCTCTGTTAATGAGCAGTTCTTC
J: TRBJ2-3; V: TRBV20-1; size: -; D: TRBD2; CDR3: CSALGERGDTQYF; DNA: TGCAGTGCCCTGGGGGAGCGGGGAGATACGCAGTATTTT
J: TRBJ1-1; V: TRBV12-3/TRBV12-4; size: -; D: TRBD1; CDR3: CASITGTGNTEAFF; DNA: TGTGCCAGCATCACCGGGACAGGGAACACTGAAGCTTTCTTT
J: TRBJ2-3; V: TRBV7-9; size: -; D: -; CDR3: CASSLARGGPTDTQYF; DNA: TGTGCCAGCAGCTTAGCGCGCGGGGGCCCCACAGATACGCAGTATTTT
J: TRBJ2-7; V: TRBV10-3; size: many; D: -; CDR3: CAISESGIEQYF; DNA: TGTGCCATCAGTGAGTCCGGAATAGAGCAGTACTTC
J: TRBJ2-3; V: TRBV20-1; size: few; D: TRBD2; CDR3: CSARALAGADTQYF; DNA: TGCAGTGCTAGAGCCCTAGCGGGGGCAGATACGCAGTATTTT
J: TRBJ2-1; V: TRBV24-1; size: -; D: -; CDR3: CATSDFRSTSNEQFF; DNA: TGTGCCACCAGTGATTTTCGGTCTACTAGCAATGAGCAGTTCTTC
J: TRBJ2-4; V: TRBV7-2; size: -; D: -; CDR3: CASSLGAEGNIQYF; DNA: TGTGCCAGCAGCTTAGGGGCGGAGGGAAACATTCAGTACTTC
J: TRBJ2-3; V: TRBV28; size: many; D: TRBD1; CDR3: CASNEGGEADTQYF; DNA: TGTGCCAGCAATGAAGGGGGCGAGGCAGATACGCAGTATTTT
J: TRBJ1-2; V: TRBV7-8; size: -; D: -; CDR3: CASSSEGNYGYTF; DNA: TGTGCCAGCAGCTCAGAGGGGAACTATGGCTACACCTTC
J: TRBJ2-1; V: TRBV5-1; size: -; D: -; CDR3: CASSLVGANNEQFF; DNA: TGCGCCAGCAGCTTGGTCGGGGCCAACAATGAGCAGTTCTTC
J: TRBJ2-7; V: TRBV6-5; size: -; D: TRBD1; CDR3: CASRRDRGTYEQYF; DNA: TGTGCCAGCAGACGCGACAGGGGCACCTACGAGCAGTACTTC
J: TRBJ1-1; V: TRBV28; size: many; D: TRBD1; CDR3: CASSPRQGGTEAFF; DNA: TGTGCCAGCAGTCCGAGACAGGGTGGCACTGAAGCTTTCTTT
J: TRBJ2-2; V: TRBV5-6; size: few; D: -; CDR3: CASSLAGITGELFF; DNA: TGTGCCAGCAGCTTGGCGGGGATTACCGGGGAGCTGTTTTTT
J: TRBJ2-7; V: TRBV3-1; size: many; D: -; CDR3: CASSPFRQGTRSYEQYF; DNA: TGTGCCAGCAGCCCCTTTAGGCAGGGGACCCGATCCTACGAGCAGTACTTC
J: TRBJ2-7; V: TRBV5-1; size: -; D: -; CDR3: CASSLGHLRVYEQYF; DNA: TGCGCCAGCAGCTTGGGACACCTAAGGGTCTACGAGCAGTACTTC
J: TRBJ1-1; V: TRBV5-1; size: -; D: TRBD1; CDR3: CASSFARGQTEAFF; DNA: TGCGCCAGCAGCTTCGCCAGGGGGCAAACTGAAGCTTTCTTT
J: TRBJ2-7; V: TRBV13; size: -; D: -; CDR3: CASRRAGTASYEQYF; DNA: TGTGCCAGCCGAAGAGCCGGGACGGCATCCTACGAGCAGTACTTC
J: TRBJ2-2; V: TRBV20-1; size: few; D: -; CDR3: CSARGQDNTGELFF; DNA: TGCAGTGCTAGAGGACAGGACAACACCGGGGAGCTGTTTTTT
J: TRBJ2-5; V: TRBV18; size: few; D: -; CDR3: CASSPRQSQETQYF; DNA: TGTGCCAGCTCACCAAGGCAGTCTCAAGAGACCCAGTACTTC
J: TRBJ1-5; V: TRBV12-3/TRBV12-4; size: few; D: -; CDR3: CASRTGTNNQPQHF; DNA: TGTGCCAGCAGAACAGGGACCAACAATCAGCCCCAGCATTTT
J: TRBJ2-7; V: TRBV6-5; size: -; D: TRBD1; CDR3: CASRSFLQGSYEQYF; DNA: TGTGCCAGCAGAAGCTTTTTACAGGGGTCCTACGAGCAGTACTTC
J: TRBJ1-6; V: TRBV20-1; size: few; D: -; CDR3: CSATQGWNSPLHF; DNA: TGCAGTGCTACCCAGGGATGGAATTCACCCCTCCACTTT
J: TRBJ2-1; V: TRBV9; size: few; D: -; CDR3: CASSDGTDGYNEQFF; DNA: TGTGCCAGCAGCGATGGAACAGACGGCTACAATGAGCAGTTCTTC
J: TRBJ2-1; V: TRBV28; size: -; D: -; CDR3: CASTGTRGEFF; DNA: TGTGCCAGCACCGGGACCAGGGGGGAGTTCTTC
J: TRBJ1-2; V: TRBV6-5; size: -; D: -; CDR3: CASSLGGTVNYGYTF; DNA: TGTGCCAGCAGTTTAGGGGGGACGGTAAACTATGGCTACACCTTC
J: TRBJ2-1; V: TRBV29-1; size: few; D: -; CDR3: CSVTRITLNEQFF; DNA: TGCAGCGTAACACGGATTACCCTCAATGAGCAGTTCTTC
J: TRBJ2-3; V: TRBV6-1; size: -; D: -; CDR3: CASRAPGSTRADTQYF; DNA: TGTGCCAGCAGGGCCCCGGGATCTACTAGAGCAGATACGCAGTATTTT
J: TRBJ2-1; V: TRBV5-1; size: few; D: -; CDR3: CASSRNLGRNLYNEQFF; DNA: TGCGCCAGCAGCCGAAACCTTGGACGGAACCTCTACAATGAGCAGTTCTTC
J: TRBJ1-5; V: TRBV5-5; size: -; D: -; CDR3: CASSFPGINQPQHF; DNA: TGTGCCAGCAGCTTTCCAGGGATAAATCAGCCCCAGCATTTT
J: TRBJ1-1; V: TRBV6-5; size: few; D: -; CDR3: CASSSRDRGKAFF; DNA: TGTGCCAGCAGTTCGCGGGACCGGGGAAAAGCTTTCTTT
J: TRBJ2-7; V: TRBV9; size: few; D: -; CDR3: CASSVVYMGGEQYF; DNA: TGTGCCAGCAGCGTAGTGTATATGGGGGGAGAGCAGTACTTC
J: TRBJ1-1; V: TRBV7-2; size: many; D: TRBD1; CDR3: CATRTGGRNTEAFF; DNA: TGTGCCACGAGGACAGGGGGACGGAACACTGAAGCTTTCTTT